The entry below gives a single TCR beta chain sequence along with its context. The entry originates in a study of blood T cell repertoires in COVID-19. The assay was immunoSEQ multiplex PCR, and TCRdb's table has in-frame clones only and misses some. The sample has about 270,000 clones, roughly nine tenths seen once; the top ten hold approximately 2%. V was clipped by 3 bases and J by 10 bases; unmatched bases: 11. The germline gives CDR1 SGHRS, CDR2 YFSETQ. This CDR3 spans 15 amino acids. The rearrangement joins TRBV5-1 to TRBJ1-5; 9 nucleotides match TRBD1. The sample comprised PBMCs or T cells enriched from blood (not recorded which). This TCR derives from an older woman who had recovered from COVID-19. The CDR3 DNA reads TGCGCCAGCAGCTCGGGCCAGTGGGACAGGGAACCCCAGCATTTT. It codes for CASSSGQWDREPQHF.